The 17 T cell receptor beta chains below come from one sample, sequenced in a study of blood T cells in healthy people across ages. Through a sample-barcoded 5' primer and a J-beta primer mix, a second PCR was run for roughly 7 to 11 cycles. TCRdb processed the 5' RACE reads anew with MiXCR; each CDR3 protein has one entry. The sample holds 1.5 million to 1.8 million distinct CDR3 sequences, less than 45% seen once. What was sequenced was blood. These receptors all stem from a woman between 18 and 29 years old in good health.

The CDR3 sequence is CASSLAGLTNYGYTF. The CDR3, as DNA: TGTGCCAGCAGTTTAGCAGGGCTTACTAACTATGGCTACACCTTC. The rearrangement uses TRBV12-3 or TRBV12-4 and TRBJ1-2; D is ambiguous. The CDR3 contains 15 residues. V was pared by 0 bases and J by 0 bases, with 8 bases between.

The rearrangement joins TRBV9 to TRBJ2-1; D unclear. Trimming pared 3 bases from V and 3 bases from J, leaving 7 bases between. The CDR3 sequence is 13 residues long. Germline assignment: CDR1 SGDLS and CDR2 YYNGEE. CDR3: CASSAADYNEQFF. CDR3 nucleotides: TGTGCCAGCAGCGCCGCAGACTACAATGAGCAGTTCTTC.

V is TRBV4-1 and J is TRBJ1-1; 8 nucleotides match TRBD1. Germline V CDR1 and CDR2: MGHRA, YSYEKL. The CDR3 spans 16 residues. V lost 5 bases to trimming and J lost 4 bases; unmatched junction nucleotides: 12. The CDR3: CASSGAPTGVSTEAFF. The CDR3 DNA reads as TGCGCCAGCAGCGGAGCCCCGACAGGGGTTTCCACTGAAGCTTTCTTT.

This clonotype occurred a few times. The chain has TRBV4-3 and TRBJ2-5; tentative D call: TRBD2 (6 bases). In germline, CDR1 is LGHNA, CDR2 YSLEER. This CDR3 has 19 residues. With 0 bases removed from V and 5 bases from J, the gap between germline ends came to 25 bases. DNA for the CDR3: TGCGCCAGCAGCCAAGATTATCTAGCGTTAGGGAGCCTGGGTGAGACCCAGTACTTC. Translation: CASSQDYLALGSLGETQYF.

The chain combines TRBV7-9 with TRBJ1-1; D is unclear. Trimming pared 6 bases from V and 7 bases from J, leaving 6 bases between. This CDR3 has 10 amino acids. Germline-derived CDR1 and CDR2 are SEHNR and FQNEAQ (reference sequence). This chain's CDR3 is CASSQYEAFF. In DNA form, the CDR3 reads TGTGCCAGCAGTCAGTATGAAGCTTTCTTT.

In its sample, this clonotype was seen a few times. This chain uses TRBV5-5 with TRBJ2-1; D is possibly TRBD1 or TRBD2 (5 bases each). Per the germline V gene, CDR1 is SGHKS and CDR2 is YYEKEE (reference sequence). This CDR3 is 15 amino acids long. V gave up 4 bases and J gave up 7 bases, with 18 bases separating them. As DNA, the CDR3 is TGTGCCAGCAGCCGGACGCCGGGACCAGGGAATGAGCAGTTCTTC. As protein: CASSRTPGPGNEQFF.

In its sample, this clonotype was seen a few times. The V gene is TRBV20-1, the J gene TRBJ2-7; no firm D call. The CDR3 runs to 12 residues. Deletions cut 3 bases from V and 5 bases from J, with 11 bases between. Germline-derived CDR1 and CDR2 are DFQATT and SNEGSKA (reference sequence). The CDR3 protein is CSARPDWDEQYF. CDR3 nucleotides: TGCAGTGCTAGGCCTGATTGGGACGAGCAGTACTTC.

V gene TRBV12-3 or TRBV12-4 combines with J gene TRBJ2-3, with TRBD1 identical over 9 bases. The CDR3 consists of 17 residues. J gave up 1 base and V 5 bases, and 10 bases lay outside the gene matches. The CDR3 reads CASSGRDREGGTDTQYF. In DNA, the CDR3 is TGTGCCAGCAGTGGCCGGGACAGGGAGGGAGGCACAGATACGCAGTATTTT.

The chain carries TRBV29-1 and TRBJ2-7; tentatively, D is TRBD2 (5 bases). V was shortened by 3 bases and J by 4 bases, with 16 bases between the two germline ends. The CDR3 runs 14 residues. Germline CDR1 reads SQVTM; CDR2 reads ANQGSEA. The CDR3: CSVELTAGEYEQYF. The CDR3 DNA sequence: TGCAGCGTTGAGCTCACGGCCGGGGAATACGAGCAGTACTTC.

Only one count was recorded for this clonotype. The chain is built from TRBV12-3 or TRBV12-4 and TRBJ1-6; D unclear. Trimming left V 3 bases short and J 3 bases short, with 12 bases between. CDR3 size: 16 residues. The CDR3 coding sequence is TGTGCCAGCAGTTTCCGGCCGAGCTTCTATAATTCACCCCTCCACTTT. The encoded protein is CASSFRPSFYNSPLHF.

The gene calls are TRBV10-3 and TRBJ2-7, with D possibly TRBD2 on 6 matching bases. Germline CDR1 is ENHRY and CDR2 is SYGVKD. The CDR3 contains 13 residues. Trimming cost V 1 base and J 5 bases, with 9 bases left between them. This CDR3 reads CAISEWEVHEQYF. CDR3 DNA: TGTGCCATCAGTGAGTGGGAGGTCCACGAGCAGTACTTC.

The CDR3 DNA is TGCAGCGTCCTCCTAGGGCTCCCCCAAGAGACCCAGTACTTC. Protein: CSVLLGLPQETQYF. The chain couples TRBV29-1 to TRBJ2-5; no reliable D call. With 6 bases removed from V and 1 base from J, the gap between germline ends came to 15 bases. The CDR3 sequence is 14 residues long. Germline lookup yields CDR1 SQVTM and CDR2 ANQGSEA.

This clonotype was observed a few times. This chain connects TRBV9 to TRBJ1-1; D is undetermined. V lost 4 bases to trimming and J lost 0 bases, with 13 bases between them. This CDR3 contains 15 residues. Germline values: CDR1 SGDLS, CDR2 YYNGEE. The DNA of the CDR3 is TGTGCCAGCAGCTCCCTAGAGTACATGAACACTGAAGCTTTCTTT. This sequence encodes CASSSLEYMNTEAFF.

This chain links TRBV20-1 with TRBJ2-5; D is perhaps TRBD1 or TRBD2 (5 bases each). The CDR3 spans 14 residues. V lost 5 bases to trimming and J lost 11 bases, with 24 bases between them. Germline CDR1 and CDR2: DFQATT and SNEGSKA (reference sequence). In DNA form, the CDR3 reads TGCAGTGCTGACGGGGCTAGGCTTTACAATGAGCAGTACTTC. The encoded protein is CSADGARLYNEQYF.

The chain carries TRBV10-3 and TRBJ1-4; 9 bases match TRBD1. Germline-derived CDR1 and CDR2 are ENHRY and SYGVKD. The CDR3 totals 13 residues. V trimming: 11 bases; J trimming: 11 bases; junction bases outside the gene matches: 12. The CDR3 DNA follows: TGTGCCTCCGCCGGGACAGGGTGGAAGAAACTGTTTTTT. Its translation: CASAGTGWKKLFF.

This clonotype was observed many times. The V gene is TRBV4-3, the J gene TRBJ1-5; D is unclear. The germline V gene encodes CDR1 LGHNA and CDR2 YSLEER. The CDR3 has 17 residues. Trimming pared 0 bases from V and 0 bases from J, leaving 12 bases between. The CDR3 loop reads CASSQDLFRSSNQPQHF. Here the CDR3 DNA reads TGCGCCAGCAGCCAAGATCTTTTTCGATCTAGCAATCAGCCCCAGCATTTT.

The rearrangement joins TRBV5-1 to TRBJ2-1; 8 positions match TRBD2. The J segment lost 3 bases and the V segment lost 4 bases, leaving 12 bases of the junction unmatched. The germline CDR1 and CDR2 sequences are SGHRS and YFSETQ. The CDR3 sequence is 17 residues long. CDR3 residues: CASSQEDGGALYNEQFF. The CDR3 nucleotides are TGCGCCAGCAGCCAAGAGGACGGGGGGGCCCTCTACAATGAGCAGTTCTTC.